Below are 2 T cell receptor beta chains sequenced from a single sample in a study of vaccination effects on CD4 cells after COVID-19. Before any sequencing was done, the ViraFEST assay used viral peptide pools to expand antigen-specific CD4+ T cells. When ten to eleven days of culture had elapsed, CD4+ T cells were isolated. The person acquired a PCR-confirmed SARS-CoV-2 infection between March and December 2020. No antigen has been identified for these receptors. Produced via immunoSEQ multiplex PCR; TCRdb's table is partial and in-frame only. The data contain under 35,000 clones, approximately 78% of them singletons. Sequenced here: CD4+ T cells from PBMCs cultured with a peptide pool, sampled before COVID-19 vaccination. Receptors originate from a human donor who had a prior SARS-CoV-2 infection.

J is TRBJ1-4 and V is TRBV19; perhaps TRBD1 as D (5 bases). The ends were cut back, 1 base at V and 8 bases at J, with 23 bases in the middle. This CDR3 is built from 18 residues. CDR1 and CDR2 (germline): LNHDA, SQIVND (reference sequence). CDR3 bases: TGTGCCAGTAGTATAGTTATTGGTGGTTGGGGGTCTGGCGAAAAACTGTTTTTT. This translates into CASSIVIGGWGSGEKLFF.

This clone has just a few counts. For the CDR3, the DNA is TGTGCCAGCAGCCCCCCTCCGGGGGCTAGCGGCGAGCAGTACTTC. Its translation is CASSPPPGASGEQYF. The rearrangement uses TRBV4-2 and TRBJ2-7, with D possibly being TRBD2 (7 bases). This CDR3 is built from 15 residues. V was shortened by 4 bases and J by 6 bases, with 19 bases between the two germline ends. Germline V gene data show CDR1 as LGHNA and CDR2 as YNFKEQ.